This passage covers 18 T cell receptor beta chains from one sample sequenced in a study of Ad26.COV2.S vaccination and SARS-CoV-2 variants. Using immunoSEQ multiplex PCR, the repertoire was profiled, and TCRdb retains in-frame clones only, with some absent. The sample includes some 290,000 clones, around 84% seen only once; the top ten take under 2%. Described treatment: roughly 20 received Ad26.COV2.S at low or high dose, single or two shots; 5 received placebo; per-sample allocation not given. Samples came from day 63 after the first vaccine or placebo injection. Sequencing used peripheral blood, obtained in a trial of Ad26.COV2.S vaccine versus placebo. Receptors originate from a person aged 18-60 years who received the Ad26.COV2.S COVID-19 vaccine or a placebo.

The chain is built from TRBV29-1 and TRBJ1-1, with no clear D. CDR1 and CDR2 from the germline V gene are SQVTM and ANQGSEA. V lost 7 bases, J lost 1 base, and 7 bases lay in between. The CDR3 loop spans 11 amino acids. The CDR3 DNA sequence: TGCAGCGGAAGGGAGAACACTGAAGCTTTCTTT. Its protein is CSGRENTEAFF.

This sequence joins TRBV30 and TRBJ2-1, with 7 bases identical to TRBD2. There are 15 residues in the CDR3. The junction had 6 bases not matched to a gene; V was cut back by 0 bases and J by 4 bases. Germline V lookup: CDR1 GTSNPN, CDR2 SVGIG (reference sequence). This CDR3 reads CAWSVDPGGYNEQFF. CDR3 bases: TGTGCCTGGAGTGTAGACCCGGGGGGATACAATGAGCAGTTCTTC.

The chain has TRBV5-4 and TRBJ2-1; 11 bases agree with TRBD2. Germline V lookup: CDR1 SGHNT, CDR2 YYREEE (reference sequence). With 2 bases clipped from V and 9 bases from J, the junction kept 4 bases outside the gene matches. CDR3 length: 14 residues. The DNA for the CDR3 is TGTGCCAGCAGCTTTAGCGGGGGGGAGGTTGAGCAGTTCTTC. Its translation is CASSFSGGEVEQFF.

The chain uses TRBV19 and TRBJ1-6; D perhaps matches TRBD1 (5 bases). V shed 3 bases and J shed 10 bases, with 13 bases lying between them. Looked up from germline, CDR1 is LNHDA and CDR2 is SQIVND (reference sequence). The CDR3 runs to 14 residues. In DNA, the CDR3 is TGTGCCAGTAGTATTGCTCAGGGTGAATCACCCCTCCACTTT. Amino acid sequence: CASSIAQGESPLHF.

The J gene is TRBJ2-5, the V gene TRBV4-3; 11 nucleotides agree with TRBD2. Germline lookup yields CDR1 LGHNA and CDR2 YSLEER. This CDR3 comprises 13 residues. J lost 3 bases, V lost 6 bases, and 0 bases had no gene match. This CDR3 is CASRLAGEETQYF. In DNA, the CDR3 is TGCGCCAGCAGACTAGCGGGGGAAGAGACCCAGTACTTC.

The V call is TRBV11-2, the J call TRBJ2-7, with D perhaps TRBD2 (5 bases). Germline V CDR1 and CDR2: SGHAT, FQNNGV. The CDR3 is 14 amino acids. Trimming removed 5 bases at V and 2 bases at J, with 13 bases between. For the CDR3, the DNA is TGTGCCAGCAGCCCCACTAGTATTACCTACGAGCAGTACTTC. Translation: CASSPTSITYEQYF.

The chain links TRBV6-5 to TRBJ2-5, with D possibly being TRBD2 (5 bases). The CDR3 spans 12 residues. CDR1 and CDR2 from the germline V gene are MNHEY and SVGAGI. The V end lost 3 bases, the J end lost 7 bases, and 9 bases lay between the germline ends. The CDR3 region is CASSYTEGTQYF. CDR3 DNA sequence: TGTGCCAGCAGTTATACAGAGGGGACCCAGTACTTC.

This chain's CDR3 is CASSVGLAGGYHNEQFF. The CDR3 region has the DNA TGTGCCAGCAGCGTAGGGCTAGCGGGGGGATACCACAATGAGCAGTTCTTC. The chain uses TRBV9 and TRBJ2-1, with 11 bases fitting TRBD2. V lost 0 bases and J lost 5; bases outside the gene matches: 7. CDR3 size: 17 residues. Germline assignment: CDR1 SGDLS and CDR2 YYNGEE.

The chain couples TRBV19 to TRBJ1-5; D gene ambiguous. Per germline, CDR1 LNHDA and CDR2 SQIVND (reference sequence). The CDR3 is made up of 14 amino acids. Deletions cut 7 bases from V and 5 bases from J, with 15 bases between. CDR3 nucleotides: TGTGCCAGTACCCCAATGTTCGGGTATCAGCCCCAGCATTTT. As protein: CASTPMFGYQPQHF.

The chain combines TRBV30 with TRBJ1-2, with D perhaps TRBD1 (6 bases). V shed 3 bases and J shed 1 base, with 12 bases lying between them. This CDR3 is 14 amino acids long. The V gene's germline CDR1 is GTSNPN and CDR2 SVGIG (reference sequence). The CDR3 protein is CAWRGASHNYGYTF. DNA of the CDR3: TGTGCCTGGAGGGGGGCCAGCCATAACTATGGCTACACCTTC.

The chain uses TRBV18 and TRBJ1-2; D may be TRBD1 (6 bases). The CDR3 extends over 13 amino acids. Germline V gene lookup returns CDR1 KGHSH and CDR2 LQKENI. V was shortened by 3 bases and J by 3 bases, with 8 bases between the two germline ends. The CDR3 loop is CASSPGADYGYTF. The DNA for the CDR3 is TGTGCCAGCTCACCGGGGGCGGACTATGGCTACACCTTC.

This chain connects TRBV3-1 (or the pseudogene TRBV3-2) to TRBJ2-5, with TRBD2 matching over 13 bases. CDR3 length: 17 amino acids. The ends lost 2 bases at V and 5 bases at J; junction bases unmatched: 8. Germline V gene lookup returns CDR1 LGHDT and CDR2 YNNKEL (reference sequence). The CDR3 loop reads CASSQRLAGGWGETQYF. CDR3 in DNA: TGTGCCAGCAGCCAACGACTAGCGGGGGGCTGGGGGGAGACCCAGTACTTC.

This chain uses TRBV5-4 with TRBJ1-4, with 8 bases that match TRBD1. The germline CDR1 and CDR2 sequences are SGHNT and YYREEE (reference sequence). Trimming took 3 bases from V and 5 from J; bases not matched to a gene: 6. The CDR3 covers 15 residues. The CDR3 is CASSSGQGQNEKLFF. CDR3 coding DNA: TGTGCCAGCAGCTCTGGACAGGGACAAAATGAAAAACTGTTTTTT.

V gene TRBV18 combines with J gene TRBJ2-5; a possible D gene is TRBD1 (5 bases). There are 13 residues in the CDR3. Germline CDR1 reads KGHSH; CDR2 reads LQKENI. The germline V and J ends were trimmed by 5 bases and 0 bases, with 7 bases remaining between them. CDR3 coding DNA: TGTGCCAGCTCAAAGGGGTACCAAGAGACCCAGTACTTC. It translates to CASSKGYQETQYF.

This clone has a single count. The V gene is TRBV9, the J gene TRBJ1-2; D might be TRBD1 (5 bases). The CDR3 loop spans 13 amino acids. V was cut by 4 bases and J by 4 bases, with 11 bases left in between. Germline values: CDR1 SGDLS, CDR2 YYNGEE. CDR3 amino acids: CASSRIGGYGYTF. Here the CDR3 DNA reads TGTGCCAGCAGCCGGATCGGGGGCTATGGCTACACCTTC. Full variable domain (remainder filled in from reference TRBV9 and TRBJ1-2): DSGVTQTPKHLITATGQRVTLRCSPRSGDLSVYWYQQSLDQGLQFLIQYYNGEERAKGNILERFSAQQFPDLHSELNLSSLELGDSALYFCASSRIGGYGYTFGSGTRLTVV.

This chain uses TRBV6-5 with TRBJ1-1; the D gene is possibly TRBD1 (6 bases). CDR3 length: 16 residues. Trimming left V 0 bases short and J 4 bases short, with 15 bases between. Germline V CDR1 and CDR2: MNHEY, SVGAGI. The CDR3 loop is CASSYSKIGGGTEAFF. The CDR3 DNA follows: TGTGCCAGCAGTTACTCGAAAATTGGAGGGGGCACTGAAGCTTTCTTT.

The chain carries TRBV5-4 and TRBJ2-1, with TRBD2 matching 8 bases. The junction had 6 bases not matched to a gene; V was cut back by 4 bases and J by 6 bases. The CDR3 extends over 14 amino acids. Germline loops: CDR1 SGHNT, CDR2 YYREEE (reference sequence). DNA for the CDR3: TGTGCCAGCAGCGCCGGACTAGCTATCAATGAGCAGTTCTTC. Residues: CASSAGLAINEQFF.

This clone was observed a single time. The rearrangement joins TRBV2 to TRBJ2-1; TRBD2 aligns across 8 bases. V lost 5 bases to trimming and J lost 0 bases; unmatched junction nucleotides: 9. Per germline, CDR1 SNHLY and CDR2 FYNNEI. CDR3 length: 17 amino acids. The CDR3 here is CASSPSKAGGSYNEQFF. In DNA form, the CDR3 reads TGTGCCAGCAGTCCCTCGAAGGCGGGAGGCTCCTACAATGAGCAGTTCTTC.